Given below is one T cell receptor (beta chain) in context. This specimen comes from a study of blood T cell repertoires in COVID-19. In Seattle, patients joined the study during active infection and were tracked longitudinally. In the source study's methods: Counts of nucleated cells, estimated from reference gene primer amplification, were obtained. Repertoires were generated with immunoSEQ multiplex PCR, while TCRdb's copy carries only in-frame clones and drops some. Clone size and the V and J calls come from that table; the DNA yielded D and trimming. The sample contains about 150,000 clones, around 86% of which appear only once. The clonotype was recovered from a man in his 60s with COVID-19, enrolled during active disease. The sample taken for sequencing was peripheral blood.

The CDR3 DNA is TGTGCCAGCAGCCCACGTCGCGCAGGGGTGGATGGCTACACCTTC. Translating it yields CASSPRRAGVDGYTF. V and J are TRBV14 and TRBJ1-2, with D perhaps matching TRBD1 (6 bases). The CDR3 contains 15 residues. Germline CDR1 is SGHDN and CDR2 is FVKESK. V lost 4 bases and J 6 bases, leaving 18 bases between the germline ends.